Here is one T cell receptor (beta chain) with its context. This entry comes from a study of blood T cell repertoires in COVID-19. For the study at large: Sources were T cells, B-cell-depleted T cells, or PBMCs; the material itself was cDNA or gDNA.

The CDR3 contains 15 residues. Germline CDR1 reads SGHTA; CDR2 reads FQGNSA. V shed 8 bases, J shed 2 bases, and the junction held 6 bases outside the gene matches. Only in-frame clones appear in the TCRdb table, and some are missing; sequencing was by immunoSEQ multiplex PCR. In the table there are 110,000 or so clones, 85% of which are singletons. The rearrangement joins TRBV7-2 to TRBJ2-6; 7 nucleotides match TRBD2. This sequence originates from a man aged 40-49 years with acute or convalescent COVID-19. The sequencing sample was made of peripheral blood. The DNA for the CDR3 is TGTGCCAGCTACCGAGCGGGGACTGGGGCCAACGTCCTGACTTTC. It specifies CASYRAGTGANVLTF. Complete variable domain (other parts from reference TRBV7-2 and TRBJ2-6): GAGVSQSPSNKVTEKGKDVELRCDPISGHTALYWYRQSLGQGLEFLIYFQGNSAPDKSGLPSDRFSAERTGGSVSTLTIQRTQQEDSAVYLCASYRAGTGANVLTFGAGSRLTVL.